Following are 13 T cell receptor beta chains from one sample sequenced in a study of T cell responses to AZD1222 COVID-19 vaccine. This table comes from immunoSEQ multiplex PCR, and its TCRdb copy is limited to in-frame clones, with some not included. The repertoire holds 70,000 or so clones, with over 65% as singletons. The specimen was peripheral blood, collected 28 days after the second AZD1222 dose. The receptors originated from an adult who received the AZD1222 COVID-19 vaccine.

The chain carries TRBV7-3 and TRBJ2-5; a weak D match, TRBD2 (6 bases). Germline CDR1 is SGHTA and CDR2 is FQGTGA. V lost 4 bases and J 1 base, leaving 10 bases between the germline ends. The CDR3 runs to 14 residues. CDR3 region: CASSSAGSQETQYF. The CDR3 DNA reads TGTGCCAGCAGCTCCGCCGGGAGCCAAGAGACCCAGTACTTC.

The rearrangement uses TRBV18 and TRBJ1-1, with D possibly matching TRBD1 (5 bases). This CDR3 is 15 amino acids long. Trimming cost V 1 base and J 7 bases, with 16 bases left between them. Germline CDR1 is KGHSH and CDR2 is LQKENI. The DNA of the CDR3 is TGTGCCAGCTCACCACAGCGGGGGGTAGATGGTGAAGCTTTCTTT. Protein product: CASSPQRGVDGEAFF.

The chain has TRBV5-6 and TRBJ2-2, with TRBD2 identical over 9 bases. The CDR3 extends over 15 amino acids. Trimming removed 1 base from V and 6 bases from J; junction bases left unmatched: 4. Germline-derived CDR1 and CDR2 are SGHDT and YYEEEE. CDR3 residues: CASSLPTSGAGELFF. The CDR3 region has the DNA TGTGCCAGCAGCTTGCCGACTAGCGGAGCCGGGGAGCTGTTTTTT.

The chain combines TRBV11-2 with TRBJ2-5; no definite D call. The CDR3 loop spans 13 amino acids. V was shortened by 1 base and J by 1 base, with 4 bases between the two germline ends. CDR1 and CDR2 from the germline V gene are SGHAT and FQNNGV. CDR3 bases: TGTGCCAGCAGCTTAGGGGGCCAAGAGACCCAGTACTTC. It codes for CASSLGGQETQYF.

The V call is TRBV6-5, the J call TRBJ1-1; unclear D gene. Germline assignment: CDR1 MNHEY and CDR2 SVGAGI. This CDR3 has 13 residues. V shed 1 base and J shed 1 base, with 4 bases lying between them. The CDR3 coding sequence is TGTGCCAGCAGTTACTACAAGAACACTGAAGCTTTCTTT. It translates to CASSYYKNTEAFF.

CDR3 DNA: TGTGCCAGAAAGCGGGAGGGCTACAATGAGCAGTTCTTC. Protein product: CARKREGYNEQFF. The rearrangement uses TRBV21-1 and TRBJ2-1; the table's D call of TRBD2 was not tested on the DNA. TRBV21-1 has pseudogene status. This CDR3 spans 13 amino acids.

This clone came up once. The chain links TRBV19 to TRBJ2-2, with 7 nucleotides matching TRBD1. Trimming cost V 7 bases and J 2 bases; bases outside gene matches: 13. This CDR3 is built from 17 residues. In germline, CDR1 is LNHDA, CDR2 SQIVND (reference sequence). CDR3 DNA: TGTGCCAGTACCCTCAGTTTCGGGACAGCTAACACCGGGGAGCTGTTTTTT. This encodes CASTLSFGTANTGELFF. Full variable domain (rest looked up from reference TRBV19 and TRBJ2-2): DGGITQSPKYLFRKEGQNVTLSCEQNLNHDAMYWYRQDPGQGLRLIYYSQIVNDFQKGDIAEGYSVSREKKESFPLTVTSAQKNPTAFYLCASTLSFGTANTGELFFGEGSRLTVL.

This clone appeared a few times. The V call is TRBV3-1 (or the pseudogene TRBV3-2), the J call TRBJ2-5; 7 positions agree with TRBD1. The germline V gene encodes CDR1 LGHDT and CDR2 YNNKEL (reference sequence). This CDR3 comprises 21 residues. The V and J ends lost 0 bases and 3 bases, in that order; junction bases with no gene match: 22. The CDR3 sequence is CASSQDRRNQRGQVGEETQYF. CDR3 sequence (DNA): TGTGCCAGCAGCCAAGACCGCAGGAACCAACGCGGACAGGTCGGAGAAGAGACCCAGTACTTC.

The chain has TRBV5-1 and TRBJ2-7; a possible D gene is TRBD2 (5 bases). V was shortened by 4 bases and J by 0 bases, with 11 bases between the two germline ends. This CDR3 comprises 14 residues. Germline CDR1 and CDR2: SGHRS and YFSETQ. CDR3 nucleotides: TGCGCCAGCAGCCCGGAGGCGGTCTCCTACGAGCAGTACTTC. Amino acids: CASSPEAVSYEQYF.

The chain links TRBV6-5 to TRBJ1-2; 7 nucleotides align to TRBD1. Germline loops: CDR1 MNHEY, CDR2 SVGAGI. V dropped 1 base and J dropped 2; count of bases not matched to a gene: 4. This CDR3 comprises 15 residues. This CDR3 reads CASSYFGRGNYGYTF. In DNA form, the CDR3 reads TGTGCCAGCAGTTACTTCGGCAGGGGGAACTATGGCTACACCTTC.

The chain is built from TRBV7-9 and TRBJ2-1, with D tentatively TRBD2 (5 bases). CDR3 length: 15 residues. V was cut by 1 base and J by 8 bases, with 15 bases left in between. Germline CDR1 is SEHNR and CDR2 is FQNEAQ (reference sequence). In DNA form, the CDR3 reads TGTGCCAGCAGCTTAGGGCCGGGATTGCGGGATGAGCAGTTCTTC. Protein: CASSLGPGLRDEQFF.

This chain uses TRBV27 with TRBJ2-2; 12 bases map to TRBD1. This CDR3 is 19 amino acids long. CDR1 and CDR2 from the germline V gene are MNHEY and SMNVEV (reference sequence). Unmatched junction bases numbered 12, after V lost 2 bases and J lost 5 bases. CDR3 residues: CASSLEVAGQGAITGELFF. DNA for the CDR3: TGTGCCAGCAGTTTAGAGGTCGCGGGACAGGGGGCGATTACCGGGGAGCTGTTTTTT.

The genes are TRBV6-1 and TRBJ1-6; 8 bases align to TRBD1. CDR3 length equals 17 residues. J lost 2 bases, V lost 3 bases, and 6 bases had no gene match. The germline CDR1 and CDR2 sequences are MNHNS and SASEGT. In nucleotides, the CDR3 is TGTGCCAGCAGTGATGGACAGGGAATCACCTATAATTCACCCCTCCACTTT. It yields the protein CASSDGQGITYNSPLHF.